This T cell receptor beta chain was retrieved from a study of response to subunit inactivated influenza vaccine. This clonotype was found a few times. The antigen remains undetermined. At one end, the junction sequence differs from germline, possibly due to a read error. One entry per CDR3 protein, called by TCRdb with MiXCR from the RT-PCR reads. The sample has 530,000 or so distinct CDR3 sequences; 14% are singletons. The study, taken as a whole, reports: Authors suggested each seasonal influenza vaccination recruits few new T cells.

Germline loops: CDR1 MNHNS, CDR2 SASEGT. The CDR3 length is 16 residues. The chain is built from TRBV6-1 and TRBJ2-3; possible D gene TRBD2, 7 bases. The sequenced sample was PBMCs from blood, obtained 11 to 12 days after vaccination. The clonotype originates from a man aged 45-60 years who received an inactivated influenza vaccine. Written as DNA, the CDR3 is TGTGTCAGCTCCCCGAGCTACGGGGGGCTCACAGATACGCAGTATTTT. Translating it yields CVSSPSYGGLTDTQYF.